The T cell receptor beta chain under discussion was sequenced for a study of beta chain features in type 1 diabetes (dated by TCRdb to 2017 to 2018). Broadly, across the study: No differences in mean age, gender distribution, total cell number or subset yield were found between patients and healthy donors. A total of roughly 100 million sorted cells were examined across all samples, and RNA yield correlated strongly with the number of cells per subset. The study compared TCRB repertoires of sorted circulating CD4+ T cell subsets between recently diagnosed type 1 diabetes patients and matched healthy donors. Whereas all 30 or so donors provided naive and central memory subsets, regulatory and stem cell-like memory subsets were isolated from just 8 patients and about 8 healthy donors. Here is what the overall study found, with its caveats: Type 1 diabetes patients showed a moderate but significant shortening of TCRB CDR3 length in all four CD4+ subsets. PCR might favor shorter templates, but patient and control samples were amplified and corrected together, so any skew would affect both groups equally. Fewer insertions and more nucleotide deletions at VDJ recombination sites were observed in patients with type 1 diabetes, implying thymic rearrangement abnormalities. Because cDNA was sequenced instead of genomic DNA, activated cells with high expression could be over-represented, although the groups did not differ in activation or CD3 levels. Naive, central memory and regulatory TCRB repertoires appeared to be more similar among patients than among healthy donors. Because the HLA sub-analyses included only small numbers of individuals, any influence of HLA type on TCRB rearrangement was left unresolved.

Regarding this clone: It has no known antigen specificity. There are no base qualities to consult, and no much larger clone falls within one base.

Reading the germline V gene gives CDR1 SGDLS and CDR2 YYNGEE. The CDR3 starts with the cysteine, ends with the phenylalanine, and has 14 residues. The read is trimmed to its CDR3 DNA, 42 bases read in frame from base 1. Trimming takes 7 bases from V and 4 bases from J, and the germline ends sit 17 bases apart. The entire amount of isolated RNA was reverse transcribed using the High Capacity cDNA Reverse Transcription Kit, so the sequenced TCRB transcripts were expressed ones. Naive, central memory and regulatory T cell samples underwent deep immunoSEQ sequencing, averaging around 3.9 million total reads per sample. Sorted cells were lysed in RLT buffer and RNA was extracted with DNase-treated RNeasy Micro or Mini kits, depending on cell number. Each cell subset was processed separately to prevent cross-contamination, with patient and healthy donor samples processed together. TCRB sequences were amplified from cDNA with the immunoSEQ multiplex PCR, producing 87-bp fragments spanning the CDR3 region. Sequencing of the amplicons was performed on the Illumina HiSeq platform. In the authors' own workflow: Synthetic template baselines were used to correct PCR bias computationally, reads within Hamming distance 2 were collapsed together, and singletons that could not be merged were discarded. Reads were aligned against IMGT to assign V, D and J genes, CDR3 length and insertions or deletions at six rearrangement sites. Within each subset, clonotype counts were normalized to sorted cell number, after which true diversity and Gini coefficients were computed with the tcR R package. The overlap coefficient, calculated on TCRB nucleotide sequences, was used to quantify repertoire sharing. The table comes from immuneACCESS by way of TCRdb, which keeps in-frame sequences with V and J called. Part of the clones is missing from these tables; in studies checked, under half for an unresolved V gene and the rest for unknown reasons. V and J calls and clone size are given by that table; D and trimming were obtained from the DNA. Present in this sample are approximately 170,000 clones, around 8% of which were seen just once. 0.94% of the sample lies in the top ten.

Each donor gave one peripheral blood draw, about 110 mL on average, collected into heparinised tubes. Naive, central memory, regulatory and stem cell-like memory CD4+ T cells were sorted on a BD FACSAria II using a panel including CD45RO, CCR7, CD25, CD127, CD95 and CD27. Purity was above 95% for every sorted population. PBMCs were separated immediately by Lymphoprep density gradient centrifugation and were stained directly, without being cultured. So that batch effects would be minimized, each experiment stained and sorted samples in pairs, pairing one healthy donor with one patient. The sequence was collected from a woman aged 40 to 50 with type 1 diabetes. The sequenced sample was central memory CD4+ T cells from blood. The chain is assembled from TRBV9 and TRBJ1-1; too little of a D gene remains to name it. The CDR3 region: CASSPWERGTEAFF. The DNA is TGTGCCAGCTCCCCGTGGGAGCGGGGCACTGAAGCTTTCTTT.